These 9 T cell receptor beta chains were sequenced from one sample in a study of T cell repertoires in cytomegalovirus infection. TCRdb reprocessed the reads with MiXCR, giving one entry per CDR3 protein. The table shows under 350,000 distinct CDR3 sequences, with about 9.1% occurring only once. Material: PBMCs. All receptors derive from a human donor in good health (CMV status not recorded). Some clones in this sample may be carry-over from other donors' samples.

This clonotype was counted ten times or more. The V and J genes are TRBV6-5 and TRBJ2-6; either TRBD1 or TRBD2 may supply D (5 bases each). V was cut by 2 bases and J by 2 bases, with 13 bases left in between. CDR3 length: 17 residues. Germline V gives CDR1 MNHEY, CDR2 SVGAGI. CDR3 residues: CASSYIQGRAGANVLTF. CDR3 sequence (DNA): TGTGCCAGCAGTTACATCCAGGGACGCGCTGGGGCCAACGTCCTGACTTTC.

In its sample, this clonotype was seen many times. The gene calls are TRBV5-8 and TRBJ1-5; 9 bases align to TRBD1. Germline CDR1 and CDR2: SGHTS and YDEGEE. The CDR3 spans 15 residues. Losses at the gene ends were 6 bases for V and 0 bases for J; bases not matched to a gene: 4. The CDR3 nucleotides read TGTGCCAGCAAGGACAGGGGACCTAGCAATCAGCCCCAGCATTTT. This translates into CASKDRGPSNQPQHF.

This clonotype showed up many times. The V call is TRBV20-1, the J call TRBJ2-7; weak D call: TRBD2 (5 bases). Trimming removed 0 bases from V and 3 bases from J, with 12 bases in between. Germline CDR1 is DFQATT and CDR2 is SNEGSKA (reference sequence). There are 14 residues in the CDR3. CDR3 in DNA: TGCAGTGCTAGAGATCTCGAACGGGGCTACGAGCAGTACGTC. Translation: CSARDLERGYEQYV.

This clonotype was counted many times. The CDR3 reads CASKGGNTGELFF. The CDR3 DNA is TGTGCCAGCAAGGGGGGGAACACCGGGGAGCTGTTTTTT. The chain recombines TRBV7-2 with TRBJ2-2, with D perhaps given as TRBD1 or TRBD2 (6 bases each). The V gene lost 7 bases and the J gene lost 1 base, with 7 bases spanning the gap. The CDR3 is 13 residues long. CDR1 is SGHTA and CDR2 is FQGNSA in the germline V gene.

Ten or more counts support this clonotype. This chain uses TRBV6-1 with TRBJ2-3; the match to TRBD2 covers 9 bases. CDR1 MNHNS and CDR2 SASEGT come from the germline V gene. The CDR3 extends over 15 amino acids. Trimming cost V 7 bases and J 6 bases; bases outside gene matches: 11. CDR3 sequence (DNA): TGTGCCAGCACCGAAGGAGCGGGGGGCCGTGATACGCAGTATTTT. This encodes CASTEGAGGRDTQYF.

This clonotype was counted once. The CDR3: CATSRDRQGGSGYTF. DNA of the CDR3: TGTGCCACCAGCAGAGATCGTCAGGGAGGAAGTGGCTACACCTTC. This chain joins TRBV15 and TRBJ1-2; a weak D match, TRBD1 (5 bases). The length of the CDR3 is 15 residues. Trimming took off 0 bases at V and 7 bases at J, with 15 bases between the two ends. The V gene's germline CDR1 is LNHNV and CDR2 YYDKDF (reference sequence).

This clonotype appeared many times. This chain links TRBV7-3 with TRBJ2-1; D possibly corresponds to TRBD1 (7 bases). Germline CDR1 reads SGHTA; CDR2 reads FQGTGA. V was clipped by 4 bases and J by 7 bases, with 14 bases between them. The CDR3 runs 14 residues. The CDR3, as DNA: TGTGCCAGCAGCTATGACAGGGACTTAAATGAGCAGTTCTTC. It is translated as CASSYDRDLNEQFF.

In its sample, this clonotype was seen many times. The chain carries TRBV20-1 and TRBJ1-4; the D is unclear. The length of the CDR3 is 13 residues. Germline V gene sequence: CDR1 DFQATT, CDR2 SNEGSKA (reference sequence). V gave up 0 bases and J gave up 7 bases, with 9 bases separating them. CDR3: CSARDSRGEKLFF. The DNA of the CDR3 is TGCAGTGCTAGAGATTCCCGTGGTGAAAAACTGTTTTTT.

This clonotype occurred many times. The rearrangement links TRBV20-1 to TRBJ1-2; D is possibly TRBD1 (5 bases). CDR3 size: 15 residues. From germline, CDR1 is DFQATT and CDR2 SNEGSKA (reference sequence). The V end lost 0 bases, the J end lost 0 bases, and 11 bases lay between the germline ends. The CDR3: CSARDWGGSNYGYTF. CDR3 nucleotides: TGCAGTGCTAGAGATTGGGGCGGCTCTAACTATGGCTACACCTTC.